This note documents a single T cell receptor beta chain sequence. Its target is not known. The sample comes from a study of cytomegalovirus exposure and HLA in healthy donors. This CDR3 spans 15 amino acids. V lost 1 base to trimming and J lost 6 bases, with 13 bases between them. Germline V lookup: CDR1 SGHVS, CDR2 FQNEAQ. Study-level findings and limits: Researchers catalogued over 150 TCR beta chains as cytomegalovirus-associated. Per a later analysis, HLA-associated TCR beta chains showed more clonal expansion than other, equally common TCR beta chains. The HLA-A and HLA-B alleles of most subjects were reportedly predicted accurately from TCR beta sequences. Analysis performed later found around 15,000 TCR beta sequences associated with HLA alleles at 0.05 false discovery rate.

PCR amplification relied on 60 Vbeta primers (plus 13 Jbeta primers). Here immunoSEQ multiplex PCR was the method, and the copy in TCRdb shows in-frame clones only, minus some. The table records 100,000 to 150,000 clones, 65% to 90% of them present only once. V is TRBV7-8 and J is TRBJ1-5; D is uncertain. This clonotype was sampled from a man aged 25 to 40 in good health and CMV-seronegative. Sequenced sample: PBMCs. The CDR3 loop is CASSLENLASQPQHF. CDR3 nucleotide sequence: TGTGCCAGCAGCTTAGAGAATCTAGCGAGTCAGCCCCAGCATTTT.